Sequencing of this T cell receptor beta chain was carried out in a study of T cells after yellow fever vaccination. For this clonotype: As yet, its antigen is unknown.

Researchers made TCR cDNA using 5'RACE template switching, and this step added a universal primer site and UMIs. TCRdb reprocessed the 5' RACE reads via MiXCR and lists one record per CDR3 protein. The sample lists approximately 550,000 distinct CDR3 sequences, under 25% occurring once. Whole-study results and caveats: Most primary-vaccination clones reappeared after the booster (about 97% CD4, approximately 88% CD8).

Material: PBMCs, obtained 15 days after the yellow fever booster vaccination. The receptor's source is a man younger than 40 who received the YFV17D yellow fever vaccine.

The CDR3 is CATREGLAGFSNEQFF. For the CDR3, the DNA is TGTGCCACCAGAGAGGGACTAGCGGGATTTAGCAATGAGCAGTTCTTC. V usage is TRBV15 and J usage is TRBJ2-1, with 13 bases lining up with TRBD2. Germline values: CDR1 LNHNV, CDR2 YYDKDF (reference sequence). This CDR3 has 16 amino acids. The V and J ends lost 6 bases and 6 bases, in that order; junction bases with no gene match: 8.